The rows below give T cell receptor beta chains drawn from one sample of a study of cytomegalovirus exposure and HLA in healthy donors. Libraries were prepared by immunoSEQ multiplex PCR; TCRdb keeps only in-frame clonotypes and omits some of them. The sample carries about 160,000 clones, roughly 84% recorded once. Sequencing was carried out using PBMCs. These receptors came from a man aged 18 to 35 in good health and CMV-seronegative. The CDR3 runs from the conserved cysteine through the conserved F or W. The order of the fields is J gene, clone size, D gene, V gene, CDR3 DNA, CDR3 protein. D genes are given only for firm matches. Some rows mark clone size as missing; the rest say once, few, many or name a class of expanded clone.

TRBJ1-2 . . TRBV10-3 TGTGCCATCGAGAAGGGGGGGCTTACAGGCTACACCTTC CAIEKGGLTGYTF
TRBJ2-7 few TRBD2 TRBV27 TGTGCCAGCAGTTCCTCAGCGGGAGCCTCCTACGAGCAGTACTTC CASSSSAGASYEQYF
TRBJ2-3 . TRBD1 TRBV5-6 TGTGCCAGCAGCCGGGACAGAAGCACAGATACGCAGTATTTT CASSRDRSTDTQYF
TRBJ2-5 once TRBD2 TRBV5-1 TGCGCCAGCAGTTTACCCTCGACTAGCGAGGGTGGGACCCAGTACTTC CASSLPSTSEGGTQYF
TRBJ1-5 . . TRBV7-9 TGTGCCAGCAGCCTAGACACTAGTAGGCCCCAGCATTTT CASSLDTSRPQHF
TRBJ2-1 . . TRBV7-8 TGTGCCAGCAGCTCACTTCCCGTTCTTTCCTACAATGAGCAGTTCTTC CASSSLPVLSYNEQFF
TRBJ2-5 . TRBD1 TRBV19 TGTGCCACCTCGACAGGGATCGAGACCCAGTACTTC CATSTGIETQYF
TRBJ1-2 . . TRBV7-9 TGTGCCAGCACTTTAGCGTATGGAGACTATGGCTACACCTTC CASTLAYGDYGYTF
TRBJ2-7 . TRBD2 TRBV29-1 TGCAGCGTTCGGACAGTACTAGCGGGAAGGGGCGACGAGCAGTACTTC CSVRTVLAGRGDEQYF
TRBJ1-2 . . TRBV29-1 TGCAGCGTTGAACTACAGGGAGAGGGCTACACCTTC CSVELQGEGYTF
TRBJ2-3 few TRBD1 TRBV25-1 TGTGCCAGCAGTGAATTGGGACAGACAGACACAGATACGCAGTATTTT CASSELGQTDTDTQYF
TRBJ2-7 . TRBD1 TRBV19 TGTGCCAGTAGTACAGGACAGGCAAAGAACCCCTACGAGCAGTACTTC CASSTGQAKNPYEQYF
TRBJ2-7 once . TRBV5-4 TGTGCCAGCAGCTTGGCCAGGGCCAGGCACGAGCAGTACTTC CASSLARARHEQYF
TRBJ1-2 . . TRBV10-3 TGTGCCATCAGTAGACAGGAAATTAACTATGGCTACACCTTC CAISRQEINYGYTF
TRBJ2-7 few TRBD1 TRBV29-1 TGCAGCGTGGGGGACAGGATATACGAGCAGTACTTC CSVGDRIYEQYF
TRBJ2-7 . . TRBV6-5 TGTGCCAGCAGTTACTCGATCAGGGGACCCGAGCAGTACTTC CASSYSIRGPEQYF
TRBJ1-2 . TRBD1 TRBV28 TGTGCCAGCAGTCAGGGACAGGGGGCGTATGGCTACACCTTC CASSQGQGAYGYTF
TRBJ1-3 . TRBD1 TRBV10-3 TGTGCCATCAGTGGGGGACAGGTCCTCTCTGGAAACACCATATATTTT CAISGGQVLSGNTIYF
TRBJ2-3 . . TRBV30 TGTGCCTGGAGGGGAGCGGACTACACAGATACGCAGTATTTT CAWRGADYTDTQYF
TRBJ2-2 . . TRBV5-1 TGCGCCAGCAGCTTGTCGGTAGCGTTCACCGGGGAGCTGTTTTTT CASSLSVAFTGELFF